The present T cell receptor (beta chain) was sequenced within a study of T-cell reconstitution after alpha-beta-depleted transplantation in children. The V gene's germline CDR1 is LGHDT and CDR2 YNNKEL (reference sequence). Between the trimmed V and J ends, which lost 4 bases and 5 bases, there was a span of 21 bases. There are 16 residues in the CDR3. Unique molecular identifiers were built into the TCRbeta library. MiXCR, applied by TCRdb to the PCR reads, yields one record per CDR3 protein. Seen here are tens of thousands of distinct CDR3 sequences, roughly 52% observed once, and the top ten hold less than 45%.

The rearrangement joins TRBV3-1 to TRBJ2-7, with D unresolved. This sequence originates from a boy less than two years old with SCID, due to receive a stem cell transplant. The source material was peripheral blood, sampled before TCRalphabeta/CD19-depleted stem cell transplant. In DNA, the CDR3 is TGTGCCAGCAGCCCTACTTCCGGGCTACCTCTGGACGAGCAGTACTTC. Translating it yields CASSPTSGLPLDEQYF.